This T cell receptor beta chain is from a study of T-cell reconstitution after alpha-beta-depleted transplantation in children. Unique molecular identifiers were built into the TCRbeta library. MiXCR was run by TCRdb on the PCR reads, yielding one entry per CDR3 protein. The table records around 680,000 distinct CDR3 sequences, roughly 17% of them present only once. Many counts were recorded for this clonotype. The V end was cut by 2 bases, the J end by 7 bases, with 11 bases between. This CDR3 spans 13 amino acids. V and J are TRBV12-3 or TRBV12-4 and TRBJ1-2; D not certain. This clonotype was obtained from a human donor who donated a stem cell graft to a child with acute myeloid leukemia. Sequences were derived from PBMCs from the stem cell graft donor, sampled from the stem cell graft. The CDR3 DNA is TGTGCCAGCAGTTTACGCCAAACGGGTGGCTACACCTTC. Translating it yields CASSLRQTGGYTF.